This T cell receptor beta chain appears in the sequencing data of a study of CD8+CD57+ T cells in acquired aplastic anemia (dated by TCRdb to the late 2010s). For the wider study: DNA extracted from sorted CD4+ and CD8+ cells had a mean of approximately 3.3 ug, with a range of 0.2 to 27.4 ug. Mean read counts for healthy donor samples were about 10 million for CD4+ cells and 11.0 million for CD8+ cells.

From the cysteine up to the phenylalanine, the CDR3 has a length of 14 residues. The kept DNA is CDR3 alone, 42 bases in frame from the first base. The germline V gene sets CDR1 to SGDLS and CDR2 to YYNGEE. The junction carries 8 bases between V and J, which are trimmed by 0 bases and 3 bases respectively. In this study, sorted CD4+ and CD8+ T cells from the blood of healthy subjects and of severe aplastic anemia patients had their TCR repertoires deep-sequenced. Ficoll-Paque density gradient centrifugation was used to isolate peripheral blood mononuclear cells. Before DNA extraction, CD4+ and CD8+ T cells were sorted by FACS or by magnetic beads. Beyond this particular receptor, the publication reports: Roughly 29 CD8+ CDR3 sequences were shared between patients and controls but appeared highly expressed in patients and within their immunodominant clones. CD8+ Simpson's diversity did not differ significantly between patients and healthy controls (P=0.060).

This clonotype was found many times. Its antigen is unknown. The input lacks base qualities; no much larger clone sits a single base away. Genomic DNA served as template for TCR beta VDJ combination and CDR3 sequence profiling. An Illumina HiSeq 2000 was the platform used for TCR repertoire sequencing. Per the authors' processing: TRBV/TRBJ rearrangement plots, CDR3 size and DJ length profiles, and Simpson's diversity index were used to evaluate the repertoires. Whichever DNA sequence was most abundant in the deep sequencing data was defined as the immunodominant clone. CDR3 amino acid sequences were screened for sharing across subjects and were compared with published repertoires and the VDJdb database. TCRdb applied fastp at Q25 and MiXCR to the public reads, then kept only in-frame beta chains. Rows with one shared CDR3 protein collapse into an entry with the most common genes and DNA. In this record, the V and J calls reflect TCRdb's handling and not the investigators' own analysis. Across this sample there are some 180,000 distinct CDR3 sequences, with 35% to 50% seen only once. The leading ten clones occupy around 2.9% of the sample.

The rearrangement joined TRBV9 to TRBJ2-3; the D gene is possibly TRBD1, with 5 bases matching. The sample consisted of sorted CD4+, CD8+, or CD8+CD57+ T cells (not recorded which) from PBMCs. The sequence was collected from a human donor in good health. The DNA sequence reads TGTGCCAGCAGCGTAGGACACAGGACAGATACGCAGTATTTT. This gives the protein CASSVGHRTDTQYF.